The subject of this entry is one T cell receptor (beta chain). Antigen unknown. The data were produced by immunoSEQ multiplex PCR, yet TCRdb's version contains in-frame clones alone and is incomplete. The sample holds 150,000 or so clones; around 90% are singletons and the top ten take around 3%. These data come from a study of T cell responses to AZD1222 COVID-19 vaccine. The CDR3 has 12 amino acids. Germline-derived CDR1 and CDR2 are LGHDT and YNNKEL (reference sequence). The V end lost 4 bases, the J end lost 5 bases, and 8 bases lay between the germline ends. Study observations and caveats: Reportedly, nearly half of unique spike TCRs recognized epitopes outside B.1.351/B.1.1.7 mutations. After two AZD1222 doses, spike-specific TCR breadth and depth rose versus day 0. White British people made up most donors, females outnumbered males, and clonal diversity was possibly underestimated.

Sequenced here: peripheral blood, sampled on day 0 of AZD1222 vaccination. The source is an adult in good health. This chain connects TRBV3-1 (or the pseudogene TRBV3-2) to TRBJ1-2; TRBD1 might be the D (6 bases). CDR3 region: CASSPGQYGYTF. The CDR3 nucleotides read TGTGCCAGCAGCCCCGGACAGTATGGCTACACCTTC.